The 23 T cell receptor beta chains presented below share a single source sample, sequenced in a study of PD-1 blockade in classical Hodgkin lymphoma. Method: immunoSEQ multiplex PCR; TCRdb's copy keeps in-frame clones and lacks some. The repertoire holds about 24,000 clones, with about 90% as singletons. The time point is: newly diagnosed, previously untreated cHL patient sample. CD4+ T cells were purified from thawed PBMCs by magnetic negative selection. The specimen was CD4+ T cells from blood. The receptors originated from a human donor with classical Hodgkin lymphoma.

V gene TRBV7-8 combines with J gene TRBJ1-5; no clear D. The V end lost 7 bases, the J end lost 0 bases, and 16 bases lay between the germline ends. The CDR3 is 16 amino acids. CDR1 and CDR2 from the germline V gene are SGHVS and FQNEAQ. The CDR3 reads CASTPHTGYSNQPQHF. The CDR3 coding sequence is TGTGCCAGCACCCCCCATACGGGGTATAGCAATCAGCCCCAGCATTTT.

The J gene is TRBJ1-2, the V gene TRBV5-1, with 7 bases lining up with TRBD1. CDR1 SGHRS and CDR2 YFSETQ come from the germline V gene. Trimming at V came to 3 bases and at J to 3 bases, leaving 5 bases not matched to a gene. The CDR3 loop spans 14 amino acids. CDR3 amino acids: CASSSGQDHYGYTF. The CDR3 coding sequence is TGCGCCAGCAGCTCCGGACAGGATCACTATGGCTACACCTTC.

This sequence joins TRBV7-6 and TRBJ2-7; no definite D call. Trimming pared 1 base from V and 0 bases from J, leaving 7 bases between. This CDR3 is built from 14 residues. Germline loops: CDR1 SGHVS, CDR2 FNYEAQ. The CDR3 reads CASSLGGHSYEQYF. DNA of the CDR3: TGTGCCAGCAGCTTAGGGGGTCACTCCTACGAGCAGTACTTC.

The chain couples TRBV28 to TRBJ1-5; D uncertain. Germline loops: CDR1 MDHEN, CDR2 SYDVKM. The CDR3 sequence is 12 residues long. The germline V and J ends were trimmed by 4 bases and 2 bases, with 3 bases remaining between them. The CDR3 DNA follows: TGTGCCAGCAGTTCAGGCAATCAGCCCCAGCATTTT. Translating it yields CASSSGNQPQHF.

The table lists this clone with a count of one. This sequence joins TRBV27 and TRBJ2-5; D is ambiguous. V was shortened by 5 bases and J by 3 bases, with 4 bases between the two germline ends. The CDR3 consists of 11 residues. In germline, CDR1 is MNHEY, CDR2 SMNVEV (reference sequence). CDR3 DNA: TGTGCCAGCAGTGTGGAAGAGACCCAGTACTTC. Residues: CASSVEETQYF.

The V gene is TRBV6-6, the J gene TRBJ1-3, with D possibly matching TRBD1 (6 bases). CDR1 is MNHNY and CDR2 is SVGAGI in the germline V gene (reference sequence). Between the trimmed V and J ends, which lost 6 bases and 0 bases, there was a span of 12 bases. The CDR3 totals 15 residues. The CDR3: CASREGGPSGNTIYF. For the CDR3, the DNA is TGTGCCAGCAGAGAGGGGGGGCCCTCTGGAAACACCATATATTTT.

This chain uses TRBV19 with TRBJ1-5; 8 nucleotides match TRBD1. With 5 bases clipped from V and 3 bases from J, the junction kept 9 bases outside the gene matches. Germline V gene sequence: CDR1 LNHDA, CDR2 SQIVND (reference sequence). The CDR3 contains 16 residues. CDR3 region: CASSPLGTGFNQPQHF. In DNA form, the CDR3 reads TGTGCCAGTAGTCCTTTGGGGACAGGTTTCAATCAGCCCCAGCATTTT. Complete variable domain (other parts from reference TRBV19 and TRBJ1-5): DGGITQSPKYLFRKEGQNVTLSCEQNLNHDAMYWYRQDPGQGLRLIYYSQIVNDFQKGDIAEGYSVSREKKESFPLTVTSAQKNPTAFYLCASSPLGTGFNQPQHFGDGTRLSIL.

The genes are TRBV28 and TRBJ2-4, with D perhaps assigned TRBD1 or TRBD2 (6 bases each). Trimming left V 2 bases short and J 3 bases short, with 11 bases between. The CDR3 extends over 15 amino acids. CDR1 MDHEN and CDR2 SYDVKM come from the germline V gene. The CDR3 loop is CASSLRGADKNIQYF. The CDR3 bases are TGTGCCAGCAGTTTAAGGGGGGCCGACAAAAACATTCAGTACTTC.

V and J are TRBV5-4 and TRBJ2-4; D call uncertain. CDR3 length: 17 amino acids. Germline values: CDR1 SGHNT, CDR2 YYREEE (reference sequence). V dropped 4 bases and J dropped 0 bases, with 17 bases sitting between them. The CDR3 DNA reads TGTGCCAGCAGCCCGTTACGGAGCAGTTCAGCCAAAAACATTCAGTACTTC. Translating it yields CASSPLRSSSAKNIQYF.

The CDR3 reads CASSDSYTGELFF. CDR3 coding DNA: TGTGCCAGCAGTGACTCTTACACCGGGGAGCTGTTTTTT. J is TRBJ2-2 and V is TRBV6-4; D is unresolved. The germline CDR1 and CDR2 sequences are MRHNA and SNTAGT. The CDR3 runs to 13 residues. V lost 0 bases and J lost 3, with 2 bases in between.

This chain uses TRBV2 with TRBJ1-1, with TRBD1 matching 8 bases. This CDR3 comprises 15 residues. The V and J ends lost 8 bases and 1 base, in that order; junction bases with no gene match: 9. Germline V CDR1 and CDR2: SNHLY, FYNNEI. CDR3 protein: CASHRDRGQNTEAFF. The DNA for the CDR3 is TGTGCCAGCCACCGCGACAGGGGACAGAACACTGAAGCTTTCTTT.

V gene TRBV7-8 combines with J gene TRBJ1-2; TRBD1 might be the D (6 bases). Germline CDR1 is SGHVS and CDR2 is FQNEAQ. There are 16 residues in the CDR3. V shed 1 base and J shed 2 bases, with 14 bases lying between them. CDR3 sequence (DNA): TGTGCCAGCAGCTTAGACAGGGCCCGAAGAAACTATGGCTACACCTTC. As protein: CASSLDRARRNYGYTF.

The J gene is TRBJ1-2, the V gene TRBV10-1, with TRBD1 matching over 10 bases. J lost 3 bases, V lost 8 bases, and 15 bases had no gene match. The CDR3 extends over 17 amino acids. Germline CDR1 is WNHNN and CDR2 is SYGVQD (reference sequence). The chain's CDR3 is CASHYNPGQGVDYGYTF. The CDR3 DNA sequence: TGCGCCAGCCATTATAACCCTGGACAGGGGGTAGACTATGGCTACACCTTC.

The rearrangement links TRBV5-1 to TRBJ2-3; 7 positions match TRBD2. Germline V gives CDR1 SGHRS, CDR2 YFSETQ. The length of the CDR3 is 14 residues. With 3 bases clipped from V and 6 bases from J, the junction kept 7 bases outside the gene matches. The CDR3 is CASSSRTRADTQYF. The CDR3 DNA reads as TGCGCCAGCAGCTCTAGGACTAGGGCCGATACGCAGTATTTT. Filled out from reference TRBV5-1 and TRBJ2-3, the complete variable domain reads KAGVTQTPRYLIKTRGQQVTLSCSPISGHRSVSWYQQTPGQGLQFLFEYFSETQRNKGNFPGRFSGRQFSNSRSEMNVSTLELGDSALYLCASSSRTRADTQYFGPGTRLTVL.

This clone appeared a single time. The chain is built from TRBV28 and TRBJ1-5; a weak D match, TRBD1 (6 bases). The CDR3 is 13 residues long. The V end lost 6 bases, the J end lost 8 bases, and 14 bases lay between the germline ends. Germline V gene sequence: CDR1 MDHEN, CDR2 SYDVKM. The CDR3 sequence is CASSIQGFEPQHF. CDR3 nucleotides: TGTGCCAGCAGCATACAGGGTTTTGAGCCCCAGCATTTT. Drawing the rest from reference TRBV28 and TRBJ1-5, the complete variable domain is DVKVTQSSRYLVKRTGEKVFLECVQDMDHENMFWYRQDPGLGLRLIYFSYDVKMKEKGDIPEGYSVSREKKERFSLILESASTNQTSMYLCASSIQGFEPQHFGDGTRLSIL.

The rearrangement joins TRBV7-8 to TRBJ1-1; D unclear. Germline loops: CDR1 SGHVS, CDR2 FQNEAQ. The CDR3 has 15 amino acids. The V end lost 0 bases, the J end lost 10 bases, and 18 bases lay between the germline ends. The CDR3 here is CASSLASGRLLRAFF. CDR3 DNA sequence: TGTGCCAGCAGCTTAGCGAGCGGACGCCTACTTCGAGCTTTCTTT.

The gene calls are TRBV18 and TRBJ2-7, with D tentatively TRBD1 (6 bases). V lost 2 bases to trimming and J lost 0 bases, with 11 bases between them. The germline V gene has CDR1 KGHSH and CDR2 LQKENI. The CDR3 totals 15 residues. The DNA for the CDR3 is TGTGCCAGCTCACCAAGGGGGATGAGCTCCTACGAGCAGTACTTC. Residues: CASSPRGMSSYEQYF.

The rearrangement links TRBV2 to TRBJ2-7; 11 bases fit TRBD2. Trimming took 4 bases from V and 3 from J; bases not matched to a gene: 2. The germline gives CDR1 SNHLY, CDR2 FYNNEI. The CDR3 is 14 amino acids. CDR3 nucleotide sequence: TGTGCCAGCAGTGCGGGGACTAGCGGCTACGAGCAGTACTTC. Translated, it gives CASSAGTSGYEQYF.

The V and J genes are TRBV18 and TRBJ1-6, with a tentative D call TRBD1 (5 bases). V was clipped by 1 base and J by 7 bases, with 23 bases between them. Germline assignment: CDR1 KGHSH and CDR2 LQKENI. The CDR3 covers 19 residues. CDR3 amino acids: CASSPQGPSGVDFNSPLHF. The CDR3 nucleotides read TGTGCCAGCTCACCACAGGGGCCCTCCGGGGTCGATTTCAATTCACCCCTCCACTTT. The variable domain in full, completed from reference TRBV18 and TRBJ1-6, reads NAGVMQNPRHLVRRRGQEARLRCSPMKGHSHVYWYRQLPEEGLKFMVYLQKENIIDESGMPKERFSAEFPKEGPSILRIQQVVRGDSAAYFCASSPQGPSGVDFNSPLHFGNGTRLTVT.

The rearrangement joins TRBV27 to TRBJ2-2; no clear D gene. V gave up 6 bases and J gave up 0 bases, with 8 bases separating them. The germline CDR1 and CDR2 sequences are MNHEY and SMNVEV (reference sequence). CDR3 length: 14 residues. The CDR3 DNA sequence: TGTGCCAGCAGCTCCGGGTCGAACACCGGGGAGCTGTTTTTT. Its translation: CASSSGSNTGELFF.

The chain has TRBV18 and TRBJ2-3, with 8 bases fitting TRBD1. Per germline, CDR1 KGHSH and CDR2 LQKENI. V trimming: 3 bases; J trimming: 2 bases; junction bases outside the gene matches: 4. CDR3 length: 15 residues. The CDR3 loop is CASSPRTGTTDTQYF. The DNA of the CDR3 is TGTGCCAGCTCACCCCGGACAGGGACCACAGATACGCAGTATTTT.

Regarding this clone: An end of the junction does not agree with germline; a read error may underlie this. The V call is TRBV6-5, the J call TRBJ2-1, with TRBD1 matching 8 bases. This CDR3 region has 14 residues. Per the germline V gene, CDR1 is MNHEY and CDR2 is SVGAGI. CDR3 sequence (DNA): TGTGCCAGCATTGCCCCAGGGGGCTACCATGAGCAGTTCTTC. Its translation: CASIAPGGYHEQFF.

This clone has only one observation. The CDR3 nucleotides are TGCGCCAGCAGCCCAGCCGCGACAGGATGGGACGGCTACACCTTC. It translates to CASSPAATGWDGYTF. This sequence joins TRBV5-1 and TRBJ1-2; D possibly corresponds to TRBD1 (6 bases). This CDR3 contains 15 residues. V lost 4 bases, J lost 8 bases, and 21 bases lay in between. Germline CDR1 reads SGHRS; CDR2 reads YFSETQ.